Sequencing of this TCR beta chain was carried out in a study of beta chain features in type 1 diabetes. Study results and limitations: People with Type 1 diabetes carried modestly yet significantly shorter TCRB CDR3s in all four CD4+ subsets. Patients' naive, central memory and regulatory TCRB repertoires appeared more alike than those of healthy donors. Since sequencing was performed on cDNA, cells with high TCR expression could be over-represented.

Of note for this clone: Its antigen is unknown.

Expressed TCRB transcripts were sequenced because the isolated RNA had all been reverse transcribed beforehand. The method was immunoSEQ multiplex PCR; TCRdb's version includes in-frame clones alone and lacks a portion of them. The table lists almost 350,000 clones, 9.3% of them singletons. The germline V gene encodes CDR1 MNHEY and CDR2 SMNVEV (reference sequence). This CDR3 has 13 amino acids. V was trimmed by 5 bases and J by 10 bases, leaving 16 bases between them. Using CD45RO/CCR7/CD25/CD127/CD95/CD27, CD4+ naive, central memory, regulatory and stem cell-like memory cells were sorted. Each sorted fraction was over 95% pure.

V gene TRBV27 combines with J gene TRBJ2-3; D not resolved. The origin of this receptor is a man aged 30 to 39 with type 1 diabetes. Sequences were obtained from central memory CD4+ T cells from blood. The CDR3 region is CASSQGRPEAQYF. As DNA, the CDR3 is TGTGCCAGCAGTCAAGGGCGTCCTGAGGCGCAGTATTTT.